This T cell receptor beta chain was identified during a study of post-analysis software for immune sequencing data (dated by TCRdb to 2015 to 2017). About the study as a whole: Recorded disease courses included relapsing-remitting, secondary progressive and progressive-relapsing multiple sclerosis, with some patients lacking subtype annotation. A subset of samples was prepared in parallel using single-end sample barcoding, then pooled and co-amplified after Illumina adapter ligation. The multiple sclerosis patient repertoires were compared with 10 to 12 previously published healthy control repertoires from donors aged about 6 to 26 years.

To prepare the library, PCR was applied. The sequencer was an Illumina HiSeq 2500. To reduce PCR and sequencing biases, unique molecular identifiers were incorporated into the TCR beta cDNA libraries. Approximately 500,000 cDNA molecules were obtained per 1 to 10 million input T cells, so each molecule approximated one T cell. The same protocol used for the earlier healthy control dataset was applied to prepare and sequence the patient libraries. Samples belonging to the same batch were prepared together, multiplexed and sequenced on a shared HiSeq lane. The original pipeline was this. Raw barcoded reads were processed with MIGEC, and single-read molecular identifier groups were discarded before consensus assembly and CDR3 extraction. VDJtools was used for post-analysis of the clonotype tables, and diversity was normalized by down-sampling every dataset to the size of the smallest sample. Repertoire overlap clustering matched CDR3 amino acid but not nucleotide sequences to correct batch-related cross-sample contamination. TCRdb trimmed public reads at Q25 via fastp, called clones via MiXCR and kept in-frame beta chains. CDR3 protein sequences are deduplicated, and each keeps its most common genes and DNA. TCRdb, not the authors, supplied the V and J calls. In all, the sample holds hundreds of thousands of distinct CDR3 sequences, and around 60% of those were seen once. Jointly, the top ten make up 10% to 12% of the sample.

The CDR3 numbers 18 residues from cysteine through phenylalanine. The retained sequence is limited to the CDR3, 54 bases, with the frame set at the first base. Trimming leaves V shorter by 6 bases and J shorter by 5 bases, with the junction holding 15 bases beyond the gene matches. To demonstrate the VDJtools post-analysis software, the study profiled TCR beta repertoires from the peripheral blood of 10 to 15 young patients with multiple sclerosis. The multiple sclerosis patients were children and adolescents ranging in age from roughly 6 to 16 years. The paper's findings and limits, for the study overall: Significantly higher frequencies in patients than in controls were found for five or six TRBV segments, including TRBV5-6, TRBV5-1 and TRBV20-1. The control group was slightly older than the multiple sclerosis patient group. When samples were clustered directly using the F measure, samples prepared in the same batch co-clustered strongly, which prompted a batch-effect correction. Compared with controls, multiple sclerosis patients had significantly lower normalized Chao1 diversity, a finding suggesting substantial peripheral T-cell clonal expansion.

For this clonotype: Its binding antigen is unknown. Base-call qualities are not available, and no considerably larger clone is one nucleotide away.

This receptor was taken from a girl aged 2-10 years with multiple sclerosis. The sequence joins TRBV12-3 or TRBV12-4 to TRBJ2-1; 11 bases in the middle match TRBD1. Sequences were obtained from blood. The DNA is TGTGCCAGCAGCCCCGGACAGGGGGCGGCAGGATCCAACAATGAGCAGTTCTTC. This codes for CASSPGQGAAGSNNEQFF.